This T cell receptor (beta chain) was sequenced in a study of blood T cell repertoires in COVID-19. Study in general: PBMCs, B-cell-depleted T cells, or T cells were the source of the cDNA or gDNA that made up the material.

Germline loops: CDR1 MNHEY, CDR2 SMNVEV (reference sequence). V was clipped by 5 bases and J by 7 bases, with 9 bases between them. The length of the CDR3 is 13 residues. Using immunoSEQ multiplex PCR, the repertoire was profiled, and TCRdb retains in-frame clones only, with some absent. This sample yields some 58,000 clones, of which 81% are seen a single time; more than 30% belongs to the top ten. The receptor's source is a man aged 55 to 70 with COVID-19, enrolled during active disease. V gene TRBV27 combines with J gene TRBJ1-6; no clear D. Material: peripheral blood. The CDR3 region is CASSGEKNSPLHF. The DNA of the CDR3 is TGTGCCAGCAGTGGGGAGAAGAATTCACCCCTCCACTTT.